These 11 T cell receptor beta chains originate from one sample sequenced in a study of shared clonotypes between healthy human individuals. Naive CD8 cells, CD45RO-negative and positively selected for CCR7, excluded terminally differentiated effector memory CD45RA+ cells. Clones were sequenced by immunoSEQ multiplex PCR, and TCRdb holds only the in-frame ones, with some missing. Here the sample spans hundreds of thousands of clones, 85% to 95% being singletons. Sequencing was carried out using naive CD8+ T cells sorted from blood. These receptors were obtained from a woman in her twenties or thirties in good health.

The CDR3 nucleotides are TGTGCCAGCAGCTTCCCACTAGCGGACTACGAGCAGTACTTC. Residues: CASSFPLADYEQYF. The V gene is TRBV5-6, the J gene TRBJ2-7; 8 nucleotides agree with TRBD2. The CDR3 extends over 14 amino acids. J was trimmed by 3 bases and V by 2 bases; bases with no gene match: 4. The germline gives CDR1 SGHDT, CDR2 YYEEEE.

The rearrangement uses TRBV18 and TRBJ1-4; D remains unclear. Trimming left V 6 bases short and J 8 bases short, with 19 bases between. Germline V CDR1 and CDR2: KGHSH, LQKENI. This CDR3 has 15 residues. CDR3 protein: CASSERGRWEEKLFF. The CDR3 nucleotides are TGTGCCAGCTCTGAACGCGGCAGGTGGGAGGAAAAACTGTTTTTT.

The J gene is TRBJ2-1, the V gene TRBV11-2; D unresolved. The CDR3 extends over 12 amino acids. Germline lookup yields CDR1 SGHAT and CDR2 FQNNGV. The V gene lost 4 bases and the J gene lost 5 bases, with 6 bases spanning the gap. The DNA for the CDR3 is TGTGCCAGCAGCTCTAATCACAATGAGCAGTTCTTC. As protein: CASSSNHNEQFF.

The V and J genes are TRBV2 and TRBJ2-3; D not certain. The V and J ends lost 5 bases and 2 bases respectively, with 14 bases between them. The CDR3 is made up of 15 amino acids. Germline V lookup: CDR1 SNHLY, CDR2 FYNNEI. Written as DNA, the CDR3 is TGTGCCAGCAGTACTGGTGTAGGGCTCACAGATACGCAGTATTTT. Translation gives CASSTGVGLTDTQYF.

V gene TRBV9 combines with J gene TRBJ2-7, with 8 bases identical to TRBD1. Germline V lookup: CDR1 SGDLS, CDR2 YYNGEE. The CDR3 is 15 amino acids. Unmatched junction bases numbered 8, after V lost 1 base and J lost 5 bases. The CDR3 region is CASSVQGSGGHEQYF. CDR3 nucleotide sequence: TGTGCCAGCAGCGTACAGGGTTCAGGGGGCCACGAGCAGTACTTC.

The chain combines TRBV10-2 with TRBJ1-5; 8 bases agree with TRBD1. The CDR3 consists of 16 residues. The germline V gene has CDR1 WSHSY and CDR2 SAAADI. J lost 6 bases, V lost 1 base, and 8 bases had no gene match. CDR3 in amino acids: CASSELRTGRAQPQHF. The CDR3 coding sequence is TGCGCCAGCAGTGAGTTACGGACAGGGAGGGCTCAGCCCCAGCATTTT.

The chain recombines TRBV6-6 with TRBJ1-1; D is uncertain. The germline V gene encodes CDR1 MNHNY and CDR2 SVGAGI (reference sequence). The CDR3 extends over 13 amino acids. Between the trimmed V and J ends, which lost 6 bases and 1 base, there was a span of 9 bases. CDR3 in DNA: TGTGCCAGCAGCATGGCGAAGAACACTGAAGCTTTCTTT. This sequence encodes CASSMAKNTEAFF.

The J gene is TRBJ2-2, the V gene TRBV28, with a possible D match to TRBD2 (5 bases). The V gene lost 5 bases and the J gene lost 10 bases, with 17 bases spanning the gap. This CDR3 is 14 amino acids long. CDR1 and CDR2 (germline): MDHEN, SYDVKM. The CDR3 sequence: CASSSPRTRVELFF. The CDR3 nucleotides read TGTGCCAGCAGTAGCCCACGAACGAGGGTGGAGCTGTTTTTT.

The J gene is TRBJ2-1, the V gene TRBV5-4; 7 bases fit TRBD1. V was clipped by 7 bases and J by 3 bases; unmatched bases: 7. Germline values: CDR1 SGHNT, CDR2 YYREEE (reference sequence). There are 14 residues in the CDR3. Here the CDR3 DNA reads TGTGCCAGCTGCCACCGGGACAGCTACAATGAGCAGTTCTTC. This gives the protein CASCHRDSYNEQFF.

The gene calls are TRBV30 and TRBJ2-7; D call uncertain. CDR3 length: 12 amino acids. V was clipped by 4 bases and J by 6 bases, with 13 bases between them. The germline gives CDR1 GTSNPN, CDR2 SVGIG (reference sequence). The CDR3 is CAWNPGSIEQYF. Written as DNA, the CDR3 is TGTGCCTGGAATCCAGGTTCGATCGAGCAGTACTTC.

On this clone itself: One end of the junction is discordant with germline, which a read error may explain. In the same sample, other DNA sequences code for this CDR3. This chain joins TRBV19 and TRBJ1-1, with D hard to call. The CDR3 totals 13 residues. Germline V gene lookup returns CDR1 LNHDA and CDR2 SQIVND (reference sequence). In DNA, the CDR3 is TGTGCCAGTAGTATTTCCGTGAACACTGAGGCTTTCTTT. Translation gives CASSISVNTEAFF.